This T cell receptor beta chain emerged from a study of T cell changes during pregnancy in multiple sclerosis. With V trimmed by 1 base and J by 10 bases, 8 bases remained unmatched. CDR1 is SNHLY, CDR2 FYNNEI, per germline. The CDR3 runs to 14 residues. Only in-frame clones appear in the TCRdb table, and some are missing; sequencing was by immunoSEQ multiplex PCR. This repertoire shows 60,000 to 70,000 clones, about nine tenths found once; its top ten account for about 2.2%. This sequence was found in a female donor in good health, enrolled as a control in a pregnancy study. The chain has TRBV2 and TRBJ1-1; 8 nucleotides line up with TRBD1. The specimen was peripheral blood, collected in the third trimester of pregnancy. CDR3 loop: CASSEDLGQGAAFF. The CDR3 coding sequence is TGTGCCAGCAGTGAAGATTTAGGACAGGGAGCAGCTTTCTTT.